This T cell receptor (beta chain) was recorded in a study of control samples from healthy donors and cancer patients. TCRdb's copy holds only in-frame clones and misses some; the assay was immunoSEQ multiplex PCR. The sample consists of under 150,000 clones, 80% to 90% of them appearing once. The CDR3 sequence is 15 residues long. The V and J ends lost 1 base and 4 bases, in that order; junction bases with no gene match: 4. Germline V gene data show CDR1 as MGHRA and CDR2 as YSYEKL. As for this clone: Additional DNA sequences in this sample encode the identical CDR3.

The chain carries TRBV4-1 and TRBJ1-3; 7 positions match TRBD1. This receptor was taken from a man aged 35 to 55 in good health. Sample: blood. The CDR3 loop reads CASSQGGGSGNTIYF. The CDR3 DNA reads TGCGCCAGCAGCCAAGGAGGGGGCTCCGGAAACACCATATATTTT.